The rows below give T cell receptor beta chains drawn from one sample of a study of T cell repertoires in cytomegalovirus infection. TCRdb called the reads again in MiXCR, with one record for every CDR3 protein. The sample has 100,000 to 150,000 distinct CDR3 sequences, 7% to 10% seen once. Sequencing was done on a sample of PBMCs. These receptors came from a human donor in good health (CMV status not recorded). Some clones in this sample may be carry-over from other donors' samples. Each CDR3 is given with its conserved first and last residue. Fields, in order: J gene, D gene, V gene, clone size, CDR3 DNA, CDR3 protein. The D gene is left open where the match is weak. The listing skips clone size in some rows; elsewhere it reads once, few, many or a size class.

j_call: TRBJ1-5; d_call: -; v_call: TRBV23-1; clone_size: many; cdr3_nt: TGCGCCAATAAGGACTGGAATAGCAATCAGCCCCAGCATTTT; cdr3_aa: CANKDWNSNQPQHF
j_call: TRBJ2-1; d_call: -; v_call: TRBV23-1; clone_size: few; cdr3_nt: TGCGCCAGCAGTCACCTGGGGGAAGTAGATGAGCAGTTCTTC; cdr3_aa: CASSHLGEVDEQFF
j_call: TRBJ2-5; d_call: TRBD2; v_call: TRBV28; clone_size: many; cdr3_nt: TGTGCCAGCAGTTTCTTGCGGGGGGGCGGAGAGACCCAGTACTTC; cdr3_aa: CASSFLRGGGETQYF
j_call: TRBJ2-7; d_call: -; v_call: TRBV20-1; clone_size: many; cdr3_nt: TGCAGTGCTAGAGTAGGGCTCTACGAGCAGTACTTC; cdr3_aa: CSARVGLYEQYF
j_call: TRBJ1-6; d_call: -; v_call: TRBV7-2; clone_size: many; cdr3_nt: TGTGCCAGCAGACTAGCGGGGGCAGAAGGTTCACCCCTCCACTTT; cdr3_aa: CASRLAGAEGSPLHF
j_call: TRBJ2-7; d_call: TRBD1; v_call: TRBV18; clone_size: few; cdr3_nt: TGTGCCAGCTCACCAAGAGGGACAGGGCTCGAGCAGTACTTC; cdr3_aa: CASSPRGTGLEQYF
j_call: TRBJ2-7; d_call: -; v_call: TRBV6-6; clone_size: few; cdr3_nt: TGTGCCAGCAGTTACTCCGGATCCTACGAGCAGTACTTC; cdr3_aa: CASSYSGSYEQYF
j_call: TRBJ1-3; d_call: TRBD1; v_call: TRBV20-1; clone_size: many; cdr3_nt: TGCAGTGCTCGACAGGGGAGTTATGGAAACACCATATATTTT; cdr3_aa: CSARQGSYGNTIYF
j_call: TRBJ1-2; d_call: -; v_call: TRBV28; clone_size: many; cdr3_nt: TGTGCCAGCAGTTTGCTAGCGAGGCTTGGCTACACCTTC; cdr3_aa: CASSLLARLGYTF
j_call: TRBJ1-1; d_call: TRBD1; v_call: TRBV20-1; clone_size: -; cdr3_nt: TGCAGTGCTAGCCCTCGGGGCCAGGGGGGTACTGAAGCTTTCTTT; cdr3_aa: CSASPRGQGGTEAFF
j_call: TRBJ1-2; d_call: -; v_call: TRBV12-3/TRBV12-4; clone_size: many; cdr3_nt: TGTGCCAGCAGTTCCCTGACAGACTATGGCTACACCTTC; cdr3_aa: CASSSLTDYGYTF
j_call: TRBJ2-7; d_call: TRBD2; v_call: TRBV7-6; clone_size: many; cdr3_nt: TGTGCCAGCAGTCCTGGAGCGGGAACCACCTACGAGCAGTACTTC; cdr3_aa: CASSPGAGTTYEQYF
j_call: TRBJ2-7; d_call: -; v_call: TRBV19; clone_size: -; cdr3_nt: TGTGCCAGTAGGAAATTGGGGCAGGAAGGCCACGAGCAGTACTTC; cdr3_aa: CASRKLGQEGHEQYF
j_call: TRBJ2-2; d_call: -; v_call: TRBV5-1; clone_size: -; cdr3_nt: TGCGCCAGCAGCACAACAGGGAACACCGGGGAGCTGTTTTTT; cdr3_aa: CASSTTGNTGELFF
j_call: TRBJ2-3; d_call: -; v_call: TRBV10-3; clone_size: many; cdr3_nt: TGTGCCATCAGTGGGACTTCCCAAAGTAGCACAGATACGCAGTATTTT; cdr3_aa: CAISGTSQSSTDTQYF
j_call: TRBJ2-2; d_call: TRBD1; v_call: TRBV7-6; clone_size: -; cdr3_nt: TGTGCCAGCAGCTTAGTGTCCACAGGGGCCGGGGAGCTGTTTTTT; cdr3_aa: CASSLVSTGAGELFF
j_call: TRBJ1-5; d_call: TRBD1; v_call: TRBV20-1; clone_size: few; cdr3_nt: TGCAGTGCTAGAGTCACCGGACAGGGTAGTCAGCCCCAGCATTTT; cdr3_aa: CSARVTGQGSQPQHF
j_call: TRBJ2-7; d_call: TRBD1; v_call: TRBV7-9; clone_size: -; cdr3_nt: TGTGCCAGCAGCCCTCGGGACAGGGGGCTGTACGAGCAGTACTTC; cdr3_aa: CASSPRDRGLYEQYF
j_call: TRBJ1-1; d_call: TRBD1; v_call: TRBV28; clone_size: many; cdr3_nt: TGTGCCAGCAGTTTGGGACAGGGAACTCGGACTGAAGCTTTCTTT; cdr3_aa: CASSLGQGTRTEAFF
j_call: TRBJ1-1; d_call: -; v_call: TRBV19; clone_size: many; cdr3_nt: TGTGCCAGTAGTATAGATGGAGGGAACACTGAAGCTTTCTTT; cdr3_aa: CASSIDGGNTEAFF
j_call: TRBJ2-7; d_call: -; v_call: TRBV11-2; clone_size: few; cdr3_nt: TGTGCCAGCAGCTTAGGCTTCACCTCCTACGAGCAGTACTTC; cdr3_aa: CASSLGFTSYEQYF
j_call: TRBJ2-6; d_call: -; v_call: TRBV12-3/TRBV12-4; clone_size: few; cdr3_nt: TGTGCCAGCAGTCCCGGAGGGAGCTCTGGGGCCAACGTCCTGACTTTC; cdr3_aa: CASSPGGSSGANVLTF